This entry is about one T cell receptor beta chain. The source of the sample is a study of blood T cell repertoires in COVID-19. V gave up 0 bases and J gave up 1 base, with 12 bases separating them. CDR1 is GTSNPN and CDR2 is SVGIG in the germline V gene (reference sequence). CDR3 length: 15 amino acids. Study processing details: Nucleated cell counts were estimated from reference gene primer amplification. Method: immunoSEQ multiplex PCR; TCRdb's copy keeps in-frame clones and lacks some. The DNA gave D and trimming, while V, J and clone size come from that table. The top ten clones hold around 4% of a sample with about 260,000 clones, 84% of them seen once.

This sequence was found in a man aged 60-69 years with acute or convalescent COVID-19. The V and J genes are TRBV30 and TRBJ1-2, with D possibly matching TRBD1 (6 bases). Sequencing used peripheral blood. DNA of the CDR3: TGTGCCTGGAGTGTCCGGGGGGCGCGTAACTATGGCTACACCTTC. This sequence encodes CAWSVRGARNYGYTF.